The 25 T cell receptor beta chains below all came from one sample that was sequenced in a study of cytomegalovirus exposure and HLA in healthy donors. Use of 60 Vbeta and 13 Jbeta primers characterized the PCR. The table came from immunoSEQ multiplex PCR; TCRdb's copy has only in-frame clones and leaves some out. The data hold 90,000 to 150,000 clones, with roughly 69% observed a single time. Material for sequencing was PBMCs. Receptors originate from a human donor in good health.

This chain joins TRBV9 and TRBJ2-3; D is possibly TRBD2 (6 bases). Trimming removed 5 bases at V and 0 bases at J, with 13 bases between. The CDR3 covers 15 residues. CDR1 is SGDLS, CDR2 YYNGEE, per germline. The CDR3, as DNA: TGTGCCAGCAGTCTTAGCGGTTCTAGCACAGATACGCAGTATTTT. Residues: CASSLSGSSTDTQYF.

The chain combines TRBV29-1 with TRBJ2-5; D is possibly TRBD2 (5 bases). In germline, CDR1 is SQVTM, CDR2 ANQGSEA. This CDR3 is 11 amino acids long. Trimming took off 6 bases at V and 5 bases at J, with 10 bases between the two ends. The CDR3 protein is CSVAREETQYF. Here the CDR3 DNA reads TGCAGCGTGGCGAGGGAGGAGACCCAGTACTTC.

This clone was counted once. This CDR3 is also generated by other DNA sequences in the sample. V usage is TRBV4-3 and J usage is TRBJ2-7, with D possibly matching TRBD1 (6 bases). Trimming shortened V by 9 bases and J by 0 bases, and 12 bases separated the two germline ends. Germline assignment: CDR1 LGHNA and CDR2 YSLEER. This CDR3 has 13 amino acids. CDR3 sequence (DNA): TGCGCCAGTGGGGACACTACCTCCTACGAGCAGTACTTC. The encoded protein is CASGDTTSYEQYF.

This clone was detected only a few times. The rearrangement uses TRBV12-5 and TRBJ2-1, with D tentatively TRBD1 (6 bases). The CDR3 is made up of 13 amino acids. V lost 6 bases, J lost 8 bases, and 14 bases lay in between. In germline, CDR1 is LGHNT, CDR2 FRNRAP. The CDR3 reads CASGSTGSDEQFF. The CDR3 DNA follows: TGTGCTAGTGGCTCCACAGGGAGCGATGAGCAGTTCTTC. The full variable domain, its missing parts supplied by reference TRBV12-5 and TRBJ2-1, is DARVTQTPRHKVTEMGQEVTMRCQPILGHNTVFWYRQTMMQGLELLAYFRNRAPLDDSGMPKDRFSAEMPDATLATLKIQPSEPRDSAVYFCASGSTGSDEQFFGPGTRLTVL.

The chain recombines TRBV9 with TRBJ2-2; tentatively, D is TRBD2 (6 bases). V was pared by 0 bases and J by 4 bases, with 10 bases between. The CDR3 has 15 amino acids. Looked up from germline, CDR1 is SGDLS and CDR2 is YYNGEE. The CDR3 protein is CASSVEAGLTGELFF. The CDR3 nucleotides read TGTGCCAGCAGCGTAGAGGCGGGACTCACCGGGGAGCTGTTTTTT.

The sample holds a few counts of this clone. The chain combines TRBV30 with TRBJ2-1; TRBD2 matches 7 bases. V was pared by 5 bases and J by 4 bases, with 11 bases of the junction left unmatched. The CDR3 extends over 15 amino acids. The germline V gene encodes CDR1 GTSNPN and CDR2 SVGIG (reference sequence). In DNA, the CDR3 is TGTGCCTGGTCCCCCACGGGACTATCATACAATGAGCAGTTCTTC. It yields the protein CAWSPTGLSYNEQFF.

The genes are TRBV18 and TRBJ2-6; D gene ambiguous. V was trimmed by 0 bases and J by 1 base, leaving 4 bases between them. Germline V lookup: CDR1 KGHSH, CDR2 LQKENI. This CDR3 contains 15 residues. In nucleotides, the CDR3 is TGTGCCAGCTCACCACCCTCGTCTGGGGCCAACGTCCTGACTTTC. It specifies CASSPPSSGANVLTF.

The rearrangement uses TRBV7-9 and TRBJ2-7, with D hard to call. The ends were cut back, 4 bases at V and 7 bases at J, with 11 bases in the middle. The CDR3 is made up of 12 amino acids. The germline V gene encodes CDR1 SEHNR and CDR2 FQNEAQ (reference sequence). CDR3 coding DNA: TGTGCCAGCAGCTCCCCCTCGGAGGAGCAGTACTTC. Amino acid sequence: CASSSPSEEQYF.

This rearrangement joins TRBV28 to TRBJ1-5, with D uncertain. V was cut by 2 bases and J by 6 bases, with 5 bases left in between. Germline V gene lookup returns CDR1 MDHEN and CDR2 SYDVKM. The CDR3 covers 12 residues. The CDR3 DNA is TGTGCCAGCAGTTTACTAGGTCAGCCCCAGCATTTT. Encoded protein: CASSLLGQPQHF.

The chain links TRBV18 to TRBJ1-5, with D perhaps matching TRBD1 (5 bases). The CDR3 is 13 residues long. With 4 bases removed from V and 5 bases from J, the gap between germline ends came to 9 bases. Germline CDR1 KGHSH, CDR2 LQKENI. CDR3 coding DNA: TGTGCCAGCTCACAGGGGCTGGATCAGCCCCAGCATTTT. This gives the protein CASSQGLDQPQHF.

The DNA for the CDR3 is TGTGCCAGCAGTCTAGCGGGGGCCTCCTACGAGCAGTACTTC. Its protein is CASSLAGASYEQYF. The genes are TRBV25-1 and TRBJ2-7, with 10 nucleotides matching TRBD2. Germline values: CDR1 MGHDK, CDR2 SYGVNS. The CDR3 covers 14 residues. With 5 bases clipped from V and 0 bases from J, the junction kept 1 base outside the gene matches.

The V and J genes are TRBV5-1 and TRBJ1-4; the match to TRBD1 covers 7 bases. The CDR3 is 15 residues long. V lost 2 bases to trimming and J lost 4 bases; unmatched junction nucleotides: 5. Per germline, CDR1 SGHRS and CDR2 YFSETQ. The CDR3 nucleotides read TGCGCCAGCAGCTTAGGGGACAGCGTTAATGAAAAACTGTTTTTT. Amino acids: CASSLGDSVNEKLFF.

The J gene is TRBJ2-3, the V gene TRBV19; maybe TRBD2 (5 bases). The V and J ends lost 3 bases and 3 bases respectively, with 7 bases between them. The germline V gene has CDR1 LNHDA and CDR2 SQIVND (reference sequence). The CDR3 runs to 13 residues. In nucleotides, the CDR3 is TGTGCCAGTAGTATCGGAGGAACAGATACGCAGTATTTT. Protein product: CASSIGGTDTQYF.

J is TRBJ2-1 and V is TRBV30, with a tentative D call TRBD1 (6 bases). The CDR3 covers 14 residues. V was clipped by 8 bases and J by 7 bases, with 21 bases between them. From germline, CDR1 is GTSNPN and CDR2 SVGIG (reference sequence). The CDR3 protein is CARISPGTINEQFF. CDR3 nucleotides: TGTGCCCGGATCTCTCCCGGGACAATTAATGAGCAGTTCTTC.

The gene calls are TRBV6-1 and TRBJ2-7; TRBD1 aligns across 7 bases. V lost 4 bases and J lost 4; bases outside the gene matches: 10. There are 15 residues in the CDR3. CDR1 MNHNS and CDR2 SASEGT come from the germline V gene. This CDR3 is CASSATEGGGYEQYF. The CDR3 DNA reads as TGTGCCAGCAGTGCTACGGAAGGGGGCGGGTACGAGCAGTACTTC.

This clone was seen a handful of times. This sequence joins TRBV27 and TRBJ2-7, with 7 bases lining up with TRBD1. Trimming at V came to 5 bases and at J to 2 bases, leaving 9 bases not matched to a gene. The length of the CDR3 is 15 residues. Germline values: CDR1 MNHEY, CDR2 SMNVEV (reference sequence). The CDR3 is CASSHGTVPTYEQYF. The CDR3 DNA follows: TGTGCCAGCAGTCACGGGACAGTTCCTACCTACGAGCAGTACTTC.

V and J are TRBV4-1 and TRBJ2-1; 14 nucleotides agree with TRBD2. This CDR3 has 17 residues. Germline trimming cut 2 bases from V and 8 bases from J; bases unmatched to any gene: 8. CDR1 and CDR2 from the germline V gene are MGHRA and YSYEKL. The CDR3 DNA sequence: TGCGCCAGCAGCCAAAAGAATATGGGACTAGCGGGAGATGAGCAGTTCTTC. This translates into CASSQKNMGLAGDEQFF.

This chain uses TRBV27 with TRBJ2-7; tentatively, D is TRBD1 (7 bases). V was shortened by 6 bases and J by 1 base, with 16 bases between the two germline ends. This CDR3 region has 15 residues. The germline V gene has CDR1 MNHEY and CDR2 SMNVEV (reference sequence). CDR3 region: CASRYGAGGSYEQYF. For the CDR3, the DNA is TGTGCCAGCAGATACGGGGCAGGGGGGTCCTACGAGCAGTACTTC.

This clone appeared once. This rearrangement joins TRBV5-4 to TRBJ1-3, with D unclear. CDR3 length equals 16 residues. Germline CDR1 and CDR2: SGHNT and YYREEE (reference sequence). Trimming removed 4 bases at V and 0 bases at J, with 14 bases between. CDR3 bases: TGTGCCAGCAGCGAGAACCTCCGGGGCTCTGGAAACACCATATATTTT. Its translation: CASSENLRGSGNTIYF.

The chain joins TRBV27 to TRBJ2-1; 10 bases align to TRBD2. Germline CDR1 is MNHEY and CDR2 is SMNVEV (reference sequence). The CDR3 covers 16 residues. The J segment lost 6 bases and the V segment lost 6 bases, leaving 11 bases of the junction unmatched. CDR3 loop: CASSTKLAGTGNEQFF. The CDR3 nucleotides are TGTGCCAGCAGCACAAAACTAGCGGGGACGGGCAATGAGCAGTTCTTC.

The chain has TRBV4-1 and TRBJ2-1, with 12 bases identical to TRBD2. Unmatched junction bases numbered 2, after V lost 4 bases and J lost 10 bases. The CDR3 has 13 residues. CDR1 is MGHRA, CDR2 YSYEKL, per germline. The CDR3, as DNA: TGCGCCAGCAGCCCCGGACTAGCGGGAGAGCAGTTCTTC. Encoded protein: CASSPGLAGEQFF.

The V gene is TRBV6-1, the J gene TRBJ2-5; D perhaps matches TRBD2 (5 bases). The end of the DNA aligns better with TRBJ2-7, so the J call may be wrong. The CDR3 spans 13 residues. In germline, CDR1 is MNHNS, CDR2 SASEGT. Here the CDR3 DNA reads TGTGCCAGCAGTATGCTGAGGGTTGCCGAGCAGTACTTC. Translated, it gives CASSMLRVAEQYF.

The chain employs TRBV5-1 and TRBJ2-1, with TRBD2 matching over 11 bases. The CDR3 has 16 amino acids. Trimming removed 1 base from V and 5 bases from J; junction bases left unmatched: 5. The germline gives CDR1 SGHRS, CDR2 YFSETQ. The CDR3 region is CASSLRSGRVNNEQFF. CDR3 coding DNA: TGCGCCAGCAGCTTGCGTAGCGGGAGGGTCAACAATGAGCAGTTCTTC.

The rearrangement joins TRBV19 to TRBJ2-2; maybe TRBD1 (5 bases). Trimming pared 2 bases from V and 6 bases from J, leaving 7 bases between. The CDR3 runs 13 residues. Germline V gene lookup returns CDR1 LNHDA and CDR2 SQIVND (reference sequence). The CDR3 region has the DNA TGTGCCAGTAGTATAAGCAGGGCCGGGGAGCTGTTTTTT. Encoded protein: CASSISRAGELFF.

The chain is built from TRBV19 and TRBJ2-2, with a possible D match to TRBD2 (6 bases). The CDR3 length is 16 residues. Looked up from germline, CDR1 is LNHDA and CDR2 is SQIVND (reference sequence). V dropped 5 bases and J dropped 4 bases, with 17 bases sitting between them. The DNA for the CDR3 is TGTGCCAGTAGTGCTAGTTGGGGGGATCGCACCGGGGAGCTGTTTTTT. Translated, it gives CASSASWGDRTGELFF.